Shown below are 31 T cell receptor beta chains from a single sample sequenced in a study of cytomegalovirus exposure and HLA in healthy donors. PCR was performed using 60 Vbeta and 13 Jbeta primers. Repertoires were generated with immunoSEQ multiplex PCR, while TCRdb's copy carries only in-frame clones and drops some. The sample contains about 210,000 clones, more than 75% of which appear only once. Specimen: PBMCs. These TCRs come from a man aged 35-49 years in good health and CMV-seropositive.

The chain joins TRBV9 to TRBJ2-7; 7 positions agree with TRBD2. The CDR3 is 17 amino acids. V lost 4 bases, J lost 2 bases, and 15 bases stayed unmatched. Germline V CDR1 and CDR2: SGDLS, YYNGEE. CDR3 DNA: TGTGCCAGCAGCCACACCGAAATTGAGGGAGGGCCCTACGAGCAGTACGTC. Translating it yields CASSHTEIEGGPYEQYV.

The gene calls are TRBV7-9 and TRBJ2-1; D is uncertain. The CDR3 loop spans 15 amino acids. Trimming pared 3 bases from V and 0 bases from J, leaving 9 bases between. CDR1 is SEHNR and CDR2 is FQNEAQ in the germline V gene (reference sequence). The DNA for the CDR3 is TGTGCCAGCAGCTTGATATACAGCTCCTACAATGAGCAGTTCTTC. Its translation: CASSLIYSSYNEQFF.

This clone was picked up one time. The V call is TRBV19, the J call TRBJ1-1, with 7 positions matching TRBD1. Trimming removed 3 bases from V and 3 bases from J; junction bases left unmatched: 16. CDR1 and CDR2 (germline): LNHDA, SQIVND (reference sequence). CDR3 length equals 18 residues. The CDR3 region has the DNA TGTGCCAGTAGTATTTGGCTAAGGGACAGTCCAAAAGACACTGAAGCTTTCTTT. This sequence encodes CASSIWLRDSPKDTEAFF.

The CDR3: CASSSPSPLAGDTQYF. CDR3 nucleotide sequence: TGTGCCAGCAGCTCCCCCTCCCCCCTAGCGGGAGATACGCAGTATTTT. This chain links TRBV7-9 with TRBJ2-3; the match to TRBD2 covers 8 bases. Germline CDR1 SEHNR, CDR2 FQNEAQ (reference sequence). V lost 4 bases and J lost 5; bases outside the gene matches: 11. CDR3 size: 16 residues.

The rearrangement uses TRBV5-1 and TRBJ2-1; 7 nucleotides agree with TRBD2. The CDR3 consists of 13 residues. V dropped 4 bases and J dropped 7; count of bases not matched to a gene: 5. Germline CDR1 reads SGHRS; CDR2 reads YFSETQ. CDR3 protein: CASSKTGGNEQFF. In nucleotides, the CDR3 is TGCGCCAGCAGCAAGACGGGGGGAAATGAGCAGTTCTTC.

The DNA for the CDR3 is TGTGCCAGCAGGGAACTGGGACAGGGGCGTTTTTCGAGCGGGATCTACGAGCAGTACTTC. As protein: CASRELGQGRFSSGIYEQYF. The V and J genes are TRBV6-1 and TRBJ2-7, with 10 bases identical to TRBD1. Germline assignment: CDR1 MNHNS and CDR2 SASEGT. V gave up 6 bases and J gave up 3 bases; unmatched junction bases: 23. CDR3 size: 20 residues.

CDR3: CAWGASYNEKLFF. CDR3 in DNA: TGTGCCTGGGGGGCCAGTTATAATGAAAAACTGTTTTTT. This sequence joins TRBV30 and TRBJ1-4, with D maybe TRBD1 (5 bases). Germline V gene sequence: CDR1 GTSNPN, CDR2 SVGIG (reference sequence). The CDR3 sequence is 13 residues long. The germline V and J ends were trimmed by 5 bases and 4 bases, with 11 bases remaining between them.

The V call is TRBV20-1, the J call TRBJ1-1; possible D gene TRBD1, 5 bases. The CDR3 is made up of 11 amino acids. Looked up from germline, CDR1 is DFQATT and CDR2 is SNEGSKA (reference sequence). V lost 5 bases and J lost 6, with 10 bases in between. Here the CDR3 DNA reads TGCAGTGCTCCTCAGGGCGCTGAAGCTTTCTTT. Amino acids: CSAPQGAEAFF.

The chain has TRBV7-9 and TRBJ2-5; 9 bases are a match to TRBD2. The V gene's germline CDR1 is SEHNR and CDR2 FQNEAQ (reference sequence). V shed 4 bases, J shed 7 bases, and the junction held 22 bases outside the gene matches. This CDR3 is 19 amino acids long. The CDR3 sequence is CASSSLWAAGLAHSGTQYF. As DNA, the CDR3 is TGTGCCAGCAGCTCGCTATGGGCCGCGGGACTAGCCCATTCGGGGACCCAGTACTTC.

The V gene is TRBV6-5, the J gene TRBJ2-7; tentative D call: TRBD2 (5 bases). The CDR3 contains 13 residues. V lost 0 bases, J lost 6 bases, and 9 bases lay in between. The V gene's germline CDR1 is MNHEY and CDR2 SVGAGI. CDR3 amino acids: CASSYSEVSEQYV. CDR3 DNA sequence: TGTGCCAGCAGTTACTCGGAGGTCAGCGAGCAGTACGTC.

The chain has TRBV27 and TRBJ2-7; D is possibly TRBD1 (7 bases). CDR3 length: 15 residues. V lost 1 base to trimming and J lost 3 bases, with 13 bases between them. Per germline, CDR1 MNHEY and CDR2 SMNVEV (reference sequence). The CDR3 DNA reads as TGTGCCAGCAGTTTATATGGAGGGGGCATCTACGAGCAGTACGTC. This translates into CASSLYGGGIYEQYV.

The rearrangement joins TRBV6-5 to TRBJ1-5; no reliable D call. This CDR3 contains 15 residues. The V gene lost 0 bases and the J gene lost 4 bases, with 10 bases spanning the gap. Germline V gene lookup returns CDR1 MNHEY and CDR2 SVGAGI. The CDR3 nucleotides are TGTGCCAGCAGTTACTCGACTTCGGGGAATCAGCCCCAGCATTTT. Translating it yields CASSYSTSGNQPQHF.

The chain couples TRBV29-1 to TRBJ1-4, with D maybe TRBD1 (6 bases). Germline V lookup: CDR1 SQVTM, CDR2 ANQGSEA. The CDR3 extends over 12 amino acids. V was trimmed by 6 bases and J by 8 bases, leaving 13 bases between them. The CDR3 DNA sequence: TGCAGCGTGTGGGGGACAAAGGAAAAACTGTTTTTT. As protein: CSVWGTKEKLFF.

This chain connects TRBV19 to TRBJ1-2, with a possible D match to TRBD1 (6 bases). The germline V gene encodes CDR1 LNHDA and CDR2 SQIVND (reference sequence). Trimming stripped 8 bases from V and 6 bases from J, with 28 bases between. The CDR3 sequence is 17 residues long. The CDR3 nucleotides are TGTGCCAGTTCGGGGACTGGGGGGGGCGCGGATCCCAATGGCTACACCTTC. It codes for CASSGTGGGADPNGYTF.

The chain couples TRBV23-1 to TRBJ1-4; 7 bases match TRBD1. TRBV23-1 is flagged as an ORF with uncertain function. The CDR3 sequence is 14 residues long. The J segment lost 5 bases and the V segment lost 4 bases, leaving 4 bases of the junction unmatched. CDR3 sequence: CASSLGGGNEKLFF. As DNA, the CDR3 is TGCGCCAGCAGTCTAGGGGGCGGAAATGAAAAACTGTTTTTT.

This chain uses TRBV9 with TRBJ2-2; 7 bases fit TRBD1. CDR3 size: 14 residues. CDR1 and CDR2 (germline): SGDLS, YYNGEE. Trimming cost V 4 bases and J 3 bases; bases outside gene matches: 3. The CDR3 DNA reads as TGTGCCAGCAGCCCGACAGGGTACACCGGGGAGCTGTTTTTT. Protein product: CASSPTGYTGELFF.

In its sample, this clone was seen a few times. The chain uses TRBV6-6 and TRBJ2-2, with 8 bases identical to TRBD2. CDR3 length: 16 residues. The germline gives CDR1 MNHNY, CDR2 SVGAGI (reference sequence). Trimming cost V 2 bases and J 0 bases; bases outside gene matches: 2. The CDR3 DNA reads as TGTGCCAGCAGTTACCGGGGGGGGGCGAACACCGGGGAGCTGTTTTTT. Its translation is CASSYRGGANTGELFF.

In DNA, the CDR3 is TGTGCCAGCAGTCCCAACACAGATACGCAGTATTTT. Encoded protein: CASSPNTDTQYF. The chain carries TRBV27 and TRBJ2-3; D gene unclear. Deletions cut 5 bases from V and 2 bases from J, with 5 bases between. Germline CDR1 MNHEY, CDR2 SMNVEV (reference sequence). This CDR3 has 12 amino acids.

The rearrangement uses TRBV6-5 and TRBJ2-5; 7 nucleotides match TRBD1. The ends lost 6 bases at V and 6 bases at J; junction bases unmatched: 10. The CDR3 runs 14 residues. The germline gives CDR1 MNHEY, CDR2 SVGAGI. The CDR3 DNA follows: TGTGCCAGCAGCCGCGACAGGGATCGAAAGACCCAGTACTTC. This sequence encodes CASSRDRDRKTQYF.

The rearrangement uses TRBV5-4 and TRBJ2-1; perhaps TRBD2 as D (5 bases). Trimming left V 3 bases short and J 7 bases short, with 20 bases between. Germline V gene sequence: CDR1 SGHNT, CDR2 YYREEE (reference sequence). This CDR3 is 16 amino acids long. DNA of the CDR3: TGTGCCAGCAGCTCGAACGGACTTCTCCGCGGTAATGAGCAGTTCTTC. Translation: CASSSNGLLRGNEQFF.

This clone was seen a few times. The chain has TRBV4-1 and TRBJ1-1, with a weak D call TRBD1 (5 bases). Trimming removed 4 bases from V and 1 base from J, with 13 bases in between. The germline CDR1 and CDR2 sequences are MGHRA and YSYEKL. This CDR3 comprises 15 residues. The CDR3 region is CASSLFGGGNTEAFF. The CDR3 DNA reads as TGCGCCAGCAGCCTGTTCGGGGGGGGGAACACTGAAGCTTTCTTT.

J is TRBJ2-1 and V is TRBV25-1; the D gene is possibly TRBD1 (5 bases). Germline values: CDR1 MGHDK, CDR2 SYGVNS. This CDR3 contains 15 residues. The germline V and J ends were trimmed by 3 bases and 3 bases, with 12 bases remaining between them. The CDR3 region is CASSDGHLSYNEQFF. Here the CDR3 DNA reads TGTGCCAGCAGTGACGGACACCTAAGCTACAATGAGCAGTTCTTC.

The chain carries TRBV11-1 and TRBJ2-1; tentatively, D is TRBD2 (6 bases). The germline V gene encodes CDR1 SGHAT and CDR2 FQDESV (reference sequence). The CDR3 totals 14 residues. V lost 5 bases, J lost 5 bases, and 13 bases lay in between. This chain's CDR3 is CASSQTRTNNEQFF. The CDR3 DNA reads TGTGCCAGCAGCCAAACTAGGACTAACAATGAGCAGTTCTTC.

The chain combines TRBV7-9 with TRBJ1-2; D may be TRBD1 (5 bases). Germline V gene sequence: CDR1 SEHNR, CDR2 FQNEAQ (reference sequence). The V end lost 5 bases, the J end lost 5 bases, and 15 bases lay between the germline ends. The CDR3 is 14 amino acids. The CDR3 nucleotides are TGTGCCAGCAGCCTTCCCACACAGGTTTATGGCTACACCTTC. Its translation: CASSLPTQVYGYTF.

J is TRBJ2-7 and V is TRBV6-5, with 8 positions matching TRBD1. From germline, CDR1 is MNHEY and CDR2 SVGAGI. With 8 bases clipped from V and 6 bases from J, the junction kept 12 bases outside the gene matches. This CDR3 is built from 14 residues. CDR3 in DNA: TGTGCCAGCTCCCAGGACCAGGGGGCGGGCGAGCAGTACTTC. As protein: CASSQDQGAGEQYF.

The V call is TRBV29-1, the J call TRBJ2-2, with TRBD2 matching 9 bases. Germline-derived CDR1 and CDR2 are SQVTM and ANQGSEA. The CDR3 length is 14 residues. After removal of 3 bases from V and 6 bases from J, the junction contained 5 bases not matched to a gene. The chain's CDR3 is CSVEASGDPGELFF. The CDR3 DNA reads TGCAGCGTTGAGGCTAGCGGGGACCCCGGGGAGCTGTTTTTT.

The V and J genes are TRBV4-1 and TRBJ1-5, with a tentative D call TRBD1 (5 bases). Trimming took off 0 bases at V and 0 bases at J, with 12 bases between the two ends. Germline CDR1 reads MGHRA; CDR2 reads YSYEKL. The CDR3 contains 17 residues. DNA for the CDR3: TGCGCCAGCAGCCAAGATAGGGGAGGATATAGCAATCAGCCCCAGCATTTT. Translated, it gives CASSQDRGGYSNQPQHF.

This clone was recorded only once. V is TRBV7-2 and J is TRBJ2-3, with a tentative D call TRBD1 (5 bases). Germline V gene data show CDR1 as SGHTA and CDR2 as FQGNSA. The CDR3 contains 14 residues. Trimming removed 5 bases at V and 0 bases at J, with 9 bases between. CDR3 protein: CASSPGISTDTQYF. The CDR3 nucleotides read TGTGCCAGCAGCCCAGGGATAAGCACAGATACGCAGTATTTT.

Turning to this clone: The junction does not match germline at one end; this may be a read error. As DNA, the CDR3 is TGTTCCAGCAGCCCCTGGAGCTCCTACAATGAGCAGTTCTTC. This translates into CSSSPWSSYNEQFF. V usage is TRBV7-9 and J usage is TRBJ2-1; no clear D gene. Germline loops: CDR1 SEHNR, CDR2 FQNEAQ (reference sequence). The CDR3 is 14 residues long.

This chain uses TRBV15 with TRBJ2-1; D gene unclear. The length of the CDR3 is 13 residues. Germline-derived CDR1 and CDR2 are LNHNV and YYDKDF (reference sequence). Deletions cut 0 bases from V and 12 bases from J, with 12 bases between. The CDR3 sequence: CATSRDSWSGQFF. In nucleotides, the CDR3 is TGTGCCACCAGCAGAGATTCGTGGTCGGGGCAGTTCTTC.

The chain combines TRBV5-1 with TRBJ2-1; 12 bases align to TRBD2. The CDR3 consists of 20 residues. Germline CDR1 is SGHRS and CDR2 is YFSETQ. Germline trimming cut 4 bases from V and 8 bases from J; bases unmatched to any gene: 22. The CDR3 DNA reads as TGCGCCAGCAGCAGGGGACTACTGACTAGACTAGCGGGAGATCTCCATGAGCAGTTCTTC. It encodes CASSRGLLTRLAGDLHEQFF.